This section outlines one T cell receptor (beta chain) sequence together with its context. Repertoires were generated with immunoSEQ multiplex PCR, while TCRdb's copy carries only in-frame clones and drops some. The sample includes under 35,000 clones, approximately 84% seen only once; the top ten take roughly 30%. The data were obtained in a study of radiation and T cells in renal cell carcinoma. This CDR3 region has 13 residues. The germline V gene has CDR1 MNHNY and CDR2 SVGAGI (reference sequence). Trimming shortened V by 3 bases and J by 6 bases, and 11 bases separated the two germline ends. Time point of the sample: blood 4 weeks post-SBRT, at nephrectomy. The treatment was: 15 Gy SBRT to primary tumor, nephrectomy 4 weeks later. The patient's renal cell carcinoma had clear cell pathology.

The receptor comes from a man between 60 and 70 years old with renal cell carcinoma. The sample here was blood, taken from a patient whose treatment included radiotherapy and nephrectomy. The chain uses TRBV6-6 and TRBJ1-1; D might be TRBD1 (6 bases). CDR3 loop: CASSYQGKPEAFF. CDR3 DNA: TGTGCCAGCAGTTATCAGGGGAAGCCTGAAGCTTTCTTT.